This T cell receptor beta chain was captured by sequencing in a study of PD-L1 blockade in urothelial cancer. Study information: Blood samples had a median of around 150,000 T cells.

The table came from immunoSEQ multiplex PCR; TCRdb's copy has only in-frame clones and leaves some out. This sample has roughly 40,000 clones, with approximately 90% found just once. The time point here: pretreatment peripheral blood. The number of samples from each patient was between 1 and 8, taken pretreatment and on-treatment. The V and J ends lost 1 base and 6 bases respectively, with 22 bases between them. Germline V gene data show CDR1 as SEHNR and CDR2 as FQNEAQ (reference sequence). The CDR3 extends over 17 amino acids. The sequences come from PBMCs, collected around atezolizumab (anti-PD-L1) treatment. V usage is TRBV7-9 and J usage is TRBJ2-7, with TRBD1 as a possible D gene (6 bases). This TCR was sampled from a woman in her fifties or sixties with urothelial cancer. The CDR3 sequence: CASSLDLSKWTVREQYF. CDR3 DNA sequence: TGTGCCAGCAGCTTAGACCTTTCAAAATGGACAGTTCGCGAGCAGTACTTC.